What follows are 27 T cell receptor beta chains derived from one specimen sequenced in a study of OX40 agonist ivuxolimab in advanced cancers. Measured with immunoSEQ multiplex PCR; TCRdb has only the in-frame clones, and not every one. The table shows around 10,000 clones, with less than 80% occurring only once. The material was CD4+ or CD8+ T cells sorted from blood, obtained in a trial of the OX40 agonist ivuxolimab. These receptors came from an adult with an advanced solid tumor such as melanoma, head and neck, liver or kidney cancer.

This clone is deemed large. The CDR3 protein is CASGWNTDTQYF. The CDR3 DNA sequence: TGTGCCAGCGGTTGGAACACAGATACGCAGTATTTT. V and J are TRBV6-5 and TRBJ2-3; unclear D gene. The CDR3 runs to 12 residues. Germline V CDR1 and CDR2: MNHEY, SVGAGI. V was shortened by 8 bases and J by 2 bases, with 8 bases between the two germline ends.

CDR3: CASSTGTSGGEQYF. In DNA form, the CDR3 reads TGTGCCAGTAGTACCGGGACTAGCGGGGGTGAGCAGTATTTT. The chain uses TRBV19 and TRBJ2-3, with TRBD2 matching 14 bases. CDR1 and CDR2 from the germline V gene are LNHDA and SQIVND (reference sequence). The ends lost 4 bases at V and 11 bases at J; junction bases unmatched: 5. CDR3 length: 14 residues.

This chain uses TRBV4-3 with TRBJ1-4; tentative D call: TRBD1 (5 bases). Germline CDR1 is LGHNA and CDR2 is YSLEER. Trimming cost V 3 bases and J 7 bases, with 18 bases left between them. The CDR3 has 16 amino acids. The CDR3 bases are TGCGCCAGCAGCCAGAGAGTCTTAGACAGTCGTGAAAAACTGTTTTTT. Protein: CASSQRVLDSREKLFF.

V and J are TRBV7-2 and TRBJ1-2; 9 bases line up with TRBD1. Germline V gives CDR1 SGHTA, CDR2 FQGNSA. The CDR3 sequence is 15 residues long. The V gene end was trimmed by 4 bases and the J gene end by 5 bases; junction bases not matched to a gene: 8. The CDR3 DNA is TGTGCCAGCAGCTCCACAGGGGGCGCGGGGTATGGCTACACCTTC. Translated, it gives CASSSTGGAGYGYTF.

The rearrangement links TRBV28 to TRBJ2-5, with D maybe TRBD1 (6 bases). The CDR3 spans 15 residues. V was trimmed by 6 bases and J by 3 bases, leaving 17 bases between them. In germline, CDR1 is MDHEN, CDR2 SYDVKM. The CDR3, as DNA: TGTGCCAGCAGCCCCGCTGGGGACAATGAAGAGACCCAGTACTTC. Encoded protein: CASSPAGDNEETQYF.

V is TRBV7-2 and J is TRBJ2-1; possible D gene TRBD1, 5 bases. The CDR3 totals 18 residues. Germline V CDR1 and CDR2: SGHTA, FQGNSA. V lost 1 base and J lost 0, with 16 bases in between. The CDR3 coding sequence is TGTGCCAGCAGCTTAGTGGGAATAGGGGCGAGCTCCTACAATGAGCAGTTCTTC. Translation: CASSLVGIGASSYNEQFF.

The chain joins TRBV27 to TRBJ2-7; 9 bases agree with TRBD2. The V segment lost 2 bases and the J segment 2 bases; nucleotides outside the gene matches: 7. The germline gives CDR1 MNHEY, CDR2 SMNVEV (reference sequence). The CDR3 runs 16 residues. The CDR3 DNA follows: TGTGCCAGCAGTTTAATTTGGCGGGGGGGGACCTACGAGCAGTACTTC. Translating it yields CASSLIWRGGTYEQYF.

V is TRBV7-2 and J is TRBJ1-2, with a possible D match to TRBD1 (6 bases). CDR3 length: 15 residues. Germline CDR1 is SGHTA and CDR2 is FQGNSA. With 5 bases removed from V and 2 bases from J, the gap between germline ends came to 15 bases. The DNA for the CDR3 is TGTGCCAGCAGCACCCGGGACACAAGGAACTATGGCTACACCTTC. Encoded protein: CASSTRDTRNYGYTF.

The chain is built from TRBV19 and TRBJ1-1; D is uncertain. Per germline, CDR1 LNHDA and CDR2 SQIVND (reference sequence). The CDR3 totals 13 residues. V was shortened by 6 bases and J by 13 bases, with 21 bases between the two germline ends. The CDR3 nucleotides read TGTGCCAGTAGGGTGGGCCCCGCGGGCTGGAATTTCTTT. The encoded protein is CASRVGPAGWNFF.

This chain joins TRBV27 and TRBJ2-1; 8 bases agree with TRBD1. This CDR3 spans 15 amino acids. Germline V gene sequence: CDR1 MNHEY, CDR2 SMNVEV (reference sequence). Trimming at V came to 0 bases and at J to 4 bases, leaving 2 bases not matched to a gene. DNA for the CDR3: TGTGCCAGCAGTTTATCCCGGACAGGGTACAATGAGCAGTTCTTC. This sequence encodes CASSLSRTGYNEQFF.

This chain links TRBV7-3 with TRBJ1-6; weak D call: TRBD1 (5 bases). V was pared by 5 bases and J by 9 bases, with 20 bases between. Per the germline V gene, CDR1 is SGHTA and CDR2 is FQGTGA. This CDR3 contains 16 residues. CDR3 sequence reads: CASSLRPQGEGSPLHF. CDR3 sequence (DNA): TGTGCCAGCAGCCTTCGACCCCAGGGAGAAGGTTCACCCCTCCACTTT.

The chain links TRBV4-3 to TRBJ2-1; D ambiguous. The CDR3 runs to 16 residues. Germline CDR1 and CDR2: LGHNA and YSLEER. V lost 1 base and J 1 base, leaving 11 bases between the germline ends. The CDR3 DNA reads TGCGCCAGCAGCCAAGCTCGGCTAACTTCCTACAATGAGCAGTTCTTC. Protein product: CASSQARLTSYNEQFF.

The V and J genes are TRBV2 and TRBJ1-1, with unresolved D. The germline V gene has CDR1 SNHLY and CDR2 FYNNEI. The CDR3 totals 16 residues. The V end was cut by 1 base, the J end by 1 base, with 13 bases between. The CDR3 nucleotides read TGTGCCAGCAGTGAAGATAAGAGGGCAGCGAACACTGAAGCTTTCTTT. Amino acid sequence: CASSEDKRAANTEAFF.

V gene TRBV6-5 combines with J gene TRBJ2-5; 11 bases fit TRBD2. The CDR3 runs 14 residues. Trimming took 5 bases from V and 6 from J; bases not matched to a gene: 5. CDR1 and CDR2 from the germline V gene are MNHEY and SVGAGI. Here the CDR3 reads CASSLSGGAKTQYF. In DNA, the CDR3 is TGTGCCAGCAGTCTTAGCGGGGGGGCGAAGACCCAGTACTTC.

With regard to this clone: One junction end disagrees with the germline gene, perhaps due to a read error. The V gene is TRBV5-8, the J gene TRBJ1-2, with D unresolved. This CDR3 has 12 residues. CDR1 SGHTS and CDR2 YDEGEE come from the germline V gene. CDR3: CASSLEPHFREF. The CDR3 DNA follows: TGTGCCAGCAGCTTGGAGCCCCACTTCCGGGAGTTC.

V is TRBV7-8 and J is TRBJ2-7, with D possibly TRBD1 on 5 matching bases. Trimming left V 4 bases short and J 1 base short, with 8 bases between. Germline CDR1 is SGHVS and CDR2 is FQNEAQ. The CDR3 is made up of 13 amino acids. For the CDR3, the DNA is TGTGCCAGCAGCTGGACATTTTCCTACGAGCAGTACTTC. This translates into CASSWTFSYEQYF.

This clone was observed a few times. The V call is TRBV18, the J call TRBJ1-1, with no clear D. Trimming cost V 0 bases and J 3 bases, with 5 bases left between them. CDR3 size: 13 residues. Germline-derived CDR1 and CDR2 are KGHSH and LQKENI. The DNA for the CDR3 is TGTGCCAGCTCACCACCGGGAGACACTGAAGCTTTCTTT. Protein sequence: CASSPPGDTEAFF.

The chain joins TRBV6-1 to TRBJ2-7, with D possibly being TRBD1 (5 bases). Deletions cut 2 bases from V and 0 bases from J, with 11 bases between. CDR1 is MNHNS, CDR2 SASEGT, per germline. The CDR3 extends over 15 amino acids. The CDR3 DNA reads TGTGCCAGCAGTGAAAGGGTAGACAGCTCCTACGAGCAGTACTTC. Its translation: CASSERVDSSYEQYF.

The rearrangement links TRBV6-6 to TRBJ2-1; D is uncertain. This CDR3 comprises 11 residues. Per germline, CDR1 MNHNY and CDR2 SVGAGI (reference sequence). The V and J ends lost 0 bases and 9 bases respectively, with 3 bases between them. The chain's CDR3 is CASSYSAEQFF. CDR3 DNA sequence: TGTGCCAGCAGTTACTCGGCTGAGCAGTTCTTC.

The rearrangement joins TRBV12-2 to TRBJ1-1. TRBV12-2 is marked as a pseudogene. The CDR3 covers 11 residues. CDR3 DNA: TGTGCCAGCTCCTCCGGGCCTGAAGCTTTCTTT. Protein sequence: CASSSGPEAFF.

This chain joins TRBV11-2 and TRBJ2-7, with D tentatively TRBD1 or TRBD2 (7 bases each). From germline, CDR1 is SGHAT and CDR2 FQNNGV. This CDR3 is 15 amino acids long. Trimming cost V 2 bases and J 3 bases, with 14 bases left between them. Here the CDR3 DNA reads TGTGCCAGCAGCTTAATCCAGGGGGGGTACTACGAGCAGTACTTC. Translation: CASSLIQGGYYEQYF.

V and J are TRBV7-6 and TRBJ2-3, with a weak D call TRBD1 (6 bases). The CDR3 totals 16 residues. CDR1 is SGHVS, CDR2 FNYEAQ, per germline. Deletions cut 0 bases from V and 5 bases from J, with 15 bases between. The CDR3 region is CASSLAGGLGIDTQYF. CDR3 DNA: TGTGCCAGCAGCTTAGCAGGGGGTTTGGGAATAGATACGCAGTATTTT.

In nucleotides, the CDR3 is TGTGCCAGCAGCGTGGTCCCGGGATGGAACACTGAAGCTTTCTTT. Residues: CASSVVPGWNTEAFF. The rearrangement uses TRBV9 and TRBJ1-1; D gene unclear. V lost 2 bases, J lost 1 base, and 12 bases lay in between. CDR1 SGDLS and CDR2 YYNGEE come from the germline V gene. The CDR3 runs to 15 residues.

The V and J genes are TRBV7-9 and TRBJ2-2; tentatively, D is TRBD1 or TRBD2 (5 bases each). The V and J ends lost 7 bases and 5 bases respectively, with 14 bases between them. The CDR3 sequence is 14 residues long. Germline CDR1 SEHNR, CDR2 FQNEAQ (reference sequence). The CDR3 nucleotides are TGTGCCAGCAATTCCGGGACGGAAACCGGGGAGCTGTTTTTT. Its translation: CASNSGTETGELFF.

This rearrangement joins TRBV13 to TRBJ2-1; 14 bases agree with TRBD2. V trimming: 3 bases; J trimming: 7 bases; junction bases outside the gene matches: 8. The CDR3 runs to 17 residues. The V gene's germline CDR1 is PRHDT and CDR2 FYEKMQ (reference sequence). The CDR3 protein is CASSFGTSGGGGNEQFF. The CDR3 nucleotides read TGTGCCAGCAGCTTCGGGACTAGCGGGGGAGGAGGTAATGAGCAGTTCTTC.

V gene TRBV7-8 combines with J gene TRBJ1-1; D remains ambiguous. Trimming took off 5 bases at V and 4 bases at J, with 11 bases between the two ends. Per germline, CDR1 SGHVS and CDR2 FQNEAQ. The CDR3 extends over 13 amino acids. CDR3 nucleotide sequence: TGTGCCAGCAGCCTGGATGAGGGCACTGAAGCTTTCTTT. The encoded protein is CASSLDEGTEAFF. Full variable domain (outside the CDR3, taken from reference TRBV7-8 and TRBJ1-1): GAGVSQSPRYKVAKRGQDVALRCDPISGHVSLFWYQQALGQGPEFLTYFQNEAQLDKSGLPSDRFFAERPEGSVSTLKIQRTQQEDSAVYLCASSLDEGTEAFFGQGTRLTVV.

The rearrangement joins TRBV19 to TRBJ2-3, with TRBD2 matching over 9 bases. This CDR3 is built from 15 residues. Germline values: CDR1 LNHDA, CDR2 SQIVND (reference sequence). Trimming took 5 bases from V and 4 from J; bases not matched to a gene: 7. Here the CDR3 reads CASSGGGGAADTQYF. The CDR3 DNA reads TGTGCCAGTAGTGGGGGCGGGGGGGCCGCAGATACGCAGTATTTT.